Listed below are T cell receptor beta chains from one sample, sequenced in a study of blood T cell repertoires in COVID-19. TCRdb's table, derived via immunoSEQ multiplex PCR, lists solely in-frame clones and lacks some. This table has 350,000 to 400,000 clones, over 75% appearing once. The source material was PBMCs or T cells enriched from blood (not recorded which). The receptors come from a man aged 35 to 55 in a cohort exposed to, infected with or recovered from COVID-19 (not recorded which). Both conserved end residues are part of each CDR3. The order of the fields is clone size, D gene, J gene, V gene, CDR3 protein, CDR3 DNA. The D gene is left open where the match is weak. Where a row states a size, it is once, few, many or the class of an expanded clone; other rows omit it.

size: -
D: TRBD1
J: TRBJ1-2
V: TRBV5-1
CDR3: CASSLMAQGANYGYTF
DNA: TGCGCCAGCAGCTTGATGGCCCAGGGGGCAAACTATGGCTACACCTTC

size: -
D: -
J: TRBJ1-2
V: TRBV6-1
CDR3: CASSEEQGRHGYTF
DNA: TGTGCCAGCAGTGAAGAACAGGGAAGGCATGGCTACACCTTC

size: -
D: TRBD2
J: TRBJ2-1
V: TRBV15
CDR3: CATSRDSSGRWGLNEQFF
DNA: TGTGCCACCAGCAGAGATTCCAGCGGGAGGTGGGGTTTAAATGAGCAGTTCTTC

size: -
D: -
J: TRBJ1-4
V: TRBV14
CDR3: CASSRSGSEKLFF
DNA: TGTGCCAGCAGCCGGAGTGGGAGTGAAAAACTGTTTTTT

size: -
D: -
J: TRBJ2-5
V: TRBV5-1
CDR3: CASSLDSTSPETQYF
DNA: TGCGCCAGCAGCTTGGACTCCACTAGTCCAGAGACCCAGTACTTC

size: -
D: TRBD1
J: TRBJ1-2
V: TRBV7-8
CDR3: CASGTGPTYGYTF
DNA: TGTGCCAGCGGGACAGGGCCGACCTATGGCTACACCTTC

size: -
D: -
J: TRBJ1-1
V: TRBV19
CDR3: CASSRGIDTEAFF
DNA: TGTGCCAGTAGCCGAGGTATCGACACTGAAGCTTTCTTT

size: -
D: -
J: TRBJ2-3
V: TRBV7-3
CDR3: CASSLTSPPDTQYF
DNA: TGTGCCAGCAGCTTGACTAGTCCCCCAGATACGCAGTATTTT

size: -
D: -
J: TRBJ2-5
V: TRBV3-1/TRBV3-2
CDR3: CASSPPGLETQYF
DNA: TGTGCCAGCAGCCCCCCAGGGCTCGAGACCCAGTACTTC

size: -
D: TRBD2
J: TRBJ2-3
V: TRBV5-1
CDR3: CASSPGLAGAADTQYF
DNA: TGCGCCAGCAGCCCGGGACTAGCGGGAGCCGCAGATACGCAGTATTTT

size: -
D: -
J: TRBJ1-1
V: TRBV5-1
CDR3: CASSATQGLFGAFF
DNA: TGCGCCAGCAGCGCAACTCAGGGGCTGTTTGGAGCTTTCTTT

size: -
D: -
J: TRBJ2-3
V: TRBV7-6
CDR3: CASSLVPSDSTDTQYF
DNA: TGTGCCAGCAGCTTAGTTCCTAGCGACAGCACAGATACGCAGTATTTT

size: -
D: -
J: TRBJ1-6
V: TRBV19
CDR3: CASSTRTANSPLHF
DNA: TGTGCCAGTAGTACCCGGACAGCTAATTCACCCCTCCACTTT

size: -
D: -
J: TRBJ1-5
V: TRBV6-5
CDR3: CASKQASNQPQHF
DNA: TGTGCCAGCAAACAGGCCTCCAATCAGCCCCAGCATTTT

size: -
D: TRBD2
J: TRBJ2-1
V: TRBV10-3
CDR3: CAARPRLAGVDEQFF
DNA: TGTGCCGCTAGGCCGAGACTAGCGGGCGTCGATGAGCAGTTCTTC

size: once
D: -
J: TRBJ2-2
V: TRBV29-1
CDR3: CSGVSGRNTGELFF
DNA: TGCAGCGGGGTTAGCGGAAGGAACACCGGGGAGCTGTTTTTT

size: -
D: TRBD2
J: TRBJ2-7
V: TRBV28
CDR3: CASSLLTGLAGEQYF
DNA: TGTGCCAGCAGTTTACTCACGGGACTAGCTGGCGAGCAGTACTTC

size: -
D: TRBD1
J: TRBJ1-6
V: TRBV30
CDR3: CAQKLGTGASPLHF
DNA: TGTGCCCAAAAGCTTGGGACAGGAGCTTCACCCCTCCACTTT

size: few
D: TRBD1
J: TRBJ2-3
V: TRBV5-6
CDR3: CASSLRQGASDTQYF
DNA: TGTGCCAGCAGCTTGAGACAGGGGGCATCAGATACGCAGTATTTT

size: few
D: -
J: TRBJ1-6
V: TRBV7-6
CDR3: CASPLVTSSYNSPLHF
DNA: TGTGCCAGCCCTTTGGTCACCAGCTCCTATAATTCACCCCTCCACTTT

size: -
D: -
J: TRBJ1-2
V: TRBV28
CDR3: CASSFPAAAMNGYTF
DNA: TGTGCCAGCAGTTTTCCTGCCGCAGCGATGAATGGCTACACCTTC

size: few
D: TRBD2
J: TRBJ2-1
V: TRBV6-5
CDR3: CAAARRESYNEQFF
DNA: TGTGCCGCCGCCCGGCGGGAGTCCTACAATGAGCAGTTCTTC

size: -
D: TRBD1
J: TRBJ1-6
V: TRBV15
CDR3: CATSRDRQGIRESPLHF
DNA: TGTGCCACCAGCAGAGATCGACAGGGCATACGGGAATCACCCCTCCACTTT

size: -
D: -
J: TRBJ2-1
V: TRBV7-8
CDR3: CASSLAGQGNSYNEQFF
DNA: TGTGCCAGCAGCTTAGCGGGGCAGGGGAACTCCTACAATGAGCAGTTCTTC

size: -
D: -
J: TRBJ1-1
V: TRBV6-5
CDR3: CASTHRGRNTEAFF
DNA: TGTGCCAGCACCCATCGGGGGAGGAACACTGAAGCTTTCTTT

size: -
D: TRBD2
J: TRBJ2-7
V: TRBV27
CDR3: CASSLREGRYEQYF
DNA: TGTGCCAGCAGTCTGCGGGAGGGAAGGTACGAGCAGTACTTC

size: -
D: -
J: TRBJ2-2
V: TRBV7-9
CDR3: CASSLVVSGQDTGELFF
DNA: TGTGCCAGCAGCTTAGTTGTGTCGGGACAAGACACCGGGGAGCTGTTTTTT

size: -
D: -
J: TRBJ1-1
V: TRBV9
CDR3: CASSVVGGNTEAFF
DNA: TGTGCCAGCAGCGTTGTGGGGGGGAACACTGAAGCTTTCTTT

size: once
D: -
J: TRBJ2-1
V: TRBV11-2
CDR3: CASSLGTAYYNEQFF
DNA: TGTGCCAGCAGCTTAGGGACAGCGTACTACAATGAGCAGTTCTTC

size: -
D: -
J: TRBJ2-2
V: TRBV19
CDR3: CASSGGGWTGELFF
DNA: TGTGCCAGTAGTGGGGGAGGTTGGACCGGGGAGCTGTTTTTT

size: -
D: -
J: TRBJ2-7
V: TRBV30
CDR3: CAWSVSTGSSYEQYF
DNA: TGTGCCTGGAGTGTGTCCACAGGGAGCTCCTACGAGCAGTACTTC

size: -
D: TRBD2
J: TRBJ2-7
V: TRBV5-4
CDR3: CASSLDLQRGYEQYF
DNA: TGTGCCAGCAGCTTGGACCTACAGCGGGGCTACGAGCAGTACTTC

size: -
D: -
J: TRBJ1-5
V: TRBV20-1
CDR3: CSASGRNSNQPQHF
DNA: TGCAGTGCTAGTGGCAGGAATAGCAATCAGCCCCAGCATTTT

size: -
D: TRBD1
J: TRBJ2-2
V: TRBV4-1
CDR3: CASSPRDRGNTGELFF
DNA: TGCGCCAGCAGCCCCCGGGACAGGGGGAACACCGGGGAGCTGTTTTTT

size: -
D: -
J: TRBJ1-2
V: TRBV3-1/TRBV3-2
CDR3: CASSPIGGYGYTF
DNA: TGTGCCAGCAGCCCAATAGGGGGTTATGGCTACACCTTC

size: -
D: -
J: TRBJ2-2
V: TRBV30
CDR3: CAWSGQNTGELFF
DNA: TGTGCCTGGAGTGGACAGAACACCGGGGAGCTGTTTTTT

size: -
D: TRBD2
J: TRBJ2-7
V: TRBV7-2
CDR3: CASSSRLREGNEQYF
DNA: TGTGCCAGCAGCTCGCGGCTGCGGGAGGGCAACGAGCAGTACTTC

size: -
D: TRBD1
J: TRBJ2-3
V: TRBV5-1
CDR3: CASSGGQETDTQYF
DNA: TGCGCCAGCAGCGGCGGACAGGAGACAGATACGCAGTATTTT

size: -
D: TRBD2
J: TRBJ2-7
V: TRBV27
CDR3: CASSRGAGWYEQYF
DNA: TGTGCCAGCAGTCGCGGAGCGGGATGGTACGAGCAGTACTTC

size: once
D: TRBD1
J: TRBJ1-2
V: TRBV15
CDR3: CATSRGTGGERAYGYTF
DNA: TGTGCCACCAGCAGAGGGACAGGGGGAGAAAGGGCCTATGGCTACACCTTC

size: -
D: -
J: TRBJ2-2
V: TRBV19
CDR3: CASSGLWEEVQVTGELFF
DNA: TGTGCCAGTAGCGGGCTGTGGGAGGAGGTACAAGTCACCGGGGAGCTGTTTTTT

size: -
D: TRBD2
J: TRBJ2-7
V: TRBV6-1
CDR3: CASSGRLAGLSYEQYF
DNA: TGTGCCAGCAGTGGGCGACTAGCGGGACTCTCCTACGAGCAGTACTTC

size: -
D: -
J: TRBJ1-1
V: TRBV4-1
CDR3: CASSQEPGLMSEAFF
DNA: TGCGCCAGCAGCCAAGAACCAGGGCTGATGAGTGAAGCTTTCTTT

size: -
D: -
J: TRBJ1-2
V: TRBV6-5
CDR3: CASRRNNYGYTF
DNA: TGTGCCAGCAGGCGAAATAACTATGGCTACACCTTC

size: -
D: TRBD1
J: TRBJ2-7
V: TRBV11-2
CDR3: CASSLGDRDEQYF
DNA: TGTGCCAGCAGCTTAGGAGACAGGGACGAGCAGTACTTC

size: -
D: TRBD1
J: TRBJ2-1
V: TRBV7-8
CDR3: CASSPGQGWYNEQFF
DNA: TGTGCCAGCAGCCCTGGACAGGGATGGTACAATGAGCAGTTCTTC

size: -
D: -
J: TRBJ2-1
V: TRBV15
CDR3: CATSRDGSGRYNEQFF
DNA: TGTGCCACCAGCAGAGATGGGTCGGGAAGGTACAATGAGCAGTTCTTC

size: -
D: -
J: TRBJ2-7
V: TRBV6-5
CDR3: CASSLDIRSYEQYF
DNA: TGTGCCAGCAGTTTGGACATTCGCTCCTACGAGCAGTACTTC

size: -
D: -
J: TRBJ1-2
V: TRBV27
CDR3: CASSPGREKNYGYTF
DNA: TGTGCCAGCAGTCCCGGACGGGAAAAGAACTATGGCTACACCTTC

size: -
D: -
J: TRBJ1-3
V: TRBV5-1
CDR3: CASSSQGLSGNTIYF
DNA: TGCGCCAGCAGCTCCCAGGGACTCTCTGGAAACACCATATATTTT

size: -
D: -
J: TRBJ1-1
V: TRBV9
CDR3: CASSVGAISRTEAFF
DNA: TGTGCCAGCAGCGTAGGGGCCATTAGTAGGACTGAAGCTTTCTTT

size: -
D: TRBD2
J: TRBJ2-5
V: TRBV2
CDR3: CASRRERGPQETQYF
DNA: TGTGCCAGCAGGCGCGAGCGGGGACCGCAAGAGACCCAGTACTTC

size: -
D: TRBD1
J: TRBJ2-7
V: TRBV5-1
CDR3: CASSNRGQSSYEQYF
DNA: TGCGCCAGCAGCAACCGGGGACAGAGCTCCTACGAGCAGTACTTC

size: -
D: -
J: TRBJ1-6
V: TRBV28
CDR3: CAGGYNSYNSPLHF
DNA: TGTGCCGGAGGATACAACTCCTATAATTCACCCCTCCACTTT

size: -
D: TRBD2
J: TRBJ2-1
V: TRBV3-1/TRBV3-2
CDR3: CASSQGRGGTSASYNEQFF
DNA: TGTGCCAGCAGCCAAGGGCGGGGAGGGACTAGCGCATCCTACAATGAGCAGTTCTTC

size: -
D: TRBD1
J: TRBJ1-6
V: TRBV7-9
CDR3: CASSLDRGFMNSPLHF
DNA: TGTGCCAGCAGCTTAGACAGGGGGTTTATGAATTCACCCCTCCACTTT